Listed below are T cell receptor beta chains from one sample, sequenced in a study of T-cell memory formation after mild COVID-19. One entry per CDR3 protein, called by TCRdb with MiXCR from the 5' RACE reads. The sample includes approximately 480,000 distinct CDR3 sequences, about 18% of them seen just once. The specimen was PBMCs or a T cell subset sorted from them (not recorded which). These receptors all come from an adult woman who had mild COVID-19 (a few samples of this study predate the infection). Cell type and time point are not known. CDR3s include the opening cysteine and the closing phenylalanine or tryptophan. The D gene is left open where the match is weak. Size tells how often a clone was seen (once, few, many) or the class of an expanded clone, and some rows leave it out.

>.|TRBJ2-2|.|14|TRBV3-1
TGTGCCAGCAGCCAGTCACTCGGAGCCGGGGAGCTGTTTTTT
CASSQSLGAGELFF
>TRBD1|TRBJ1-1|few|18|TRBV5-1
TGCGCCAGCAGCTTGGTGGCAGGGGGCGTAATAGGGAACACTGAAGCTTTCTTT
CASSLVAGGVIGNTEAFF
>.|TRBJ1-5|few|13|TRBV6-5
TGTGCCAGCAGAACCGACAGGTCCTCGACCCAGCATTTT
CASRTDRSSTQHF
>TRBD1|TRBJ2-1|.|11|TRBV5-1
TGCGCCAGCGGACAGGGCTATGAGCAGTTCTTC
CASGQGYEQFF
>TRBD2|TRBJ2-3|many|16|TRBV5-1
TGCGCCAGCAGCCTAGCGAGCGGGGGGGGCACAGATACGCAGTATTTT
CASSLASGGGTDTQYF
>.|TRBJ2-1|.|15|TRBV12-3/TRBV12-4
TGTGCCAGCAGTTTAAGGTCACCACTTTACAATGAGCAGTTCTTC
CASSLRSPLYNEQFF
>.|TRBJ2-2|.|14|TRBV6-6
TGTGCCAGCAGTTACTTGCAGGGTTCCGGGGAGCTGTTTTTT
CASSYLQGSGELFF
>.|TRBJ1-1|many|12|TRBV6-1
TGTGCCAGCAGAGCAAACAGGGATCGAGCTTTCTTT
CASRANRDRAFF
>.|TRBJ1-2|.|16|TRBV12-3/TRBV12-4
TGTGCCAGCAGTTTATACGCGCGGCAGGCTAACTATGGCTACACCTTC
CASSLYARQANYGYTF
>TRBD2|TRBJ2-1|.|16|TRBV9
TGTGCCAGCAGCGTAGGGAGCGGGACCTTTGGCAATGAGCAGTTCTTC
CASSVGSGTFGNEQFF
>.|TRBJ1-2|few|18|TRBV28
TGTGCCAGCAGTTTATGGTGGCCACTGGGGCAGGGAAACTATGGCTACACCTTC
CASSLWWPLGQGNYGYTF
>.|TRBJ2-7|few|14|TRBV14
TGTGCCAGCAGCCGATCAGGGAAGGGCTACGAGCAGTACTTC
CASSRSGKGYEQYF
>.|TRBJ2-5|few|15|TRBV24-1
TGTGCCACCAGTGATACAGCCGGACCCAGAGAGACCCAGTACTTC
CATSDTAGPRETQYF
>.|TRBJ2-4|once|16|TRBV29-1
TGCAGCGTTGTTGGGGAGAACCACCGAGCCAAAAACATTCAGTACTTC
CSVVGENHRAKNIQYF
>TRBD1|TRBJ1-5|few|14|TRBV20-1
TGCAGTGCTAGCCTGACAGGGGGTAACCAGCCCCAGCATTTT
CSASLTGGNQPQHF
>TRBD2|TRBJ2-3|.|19|TRBV5-1
TGCGCCAGCAGCTTGGCCCCCGTCGCTAGCGGGGGATATCCAGATACGCAGTATTTT
CASSLAPVASGGYPDTQYF
>.|TRBJ2-1|.|15|TRBV9
TGTGCCAGCAGCCCCTCTCTCCCCTCCTACAATGAGCAGTTCTTC
CASSPSLPSYNEQFF
>TRBD1|TRBJ2-3|few|18|TRBV10-3
TGTGCCATCAGCGAAACAACGAATACAGGGGGTAGGACAGATACGCAGTATTTT
CAISETTNTGGRTDTQYF
>TRBD1|TRBJ2-7|few|14|TRBV12-3/TRBV12-4
TGTGCCAGCAGGGCTGGGACAGCTGCCTACGAGCAGTACTTC
CASRAGTAAYEQYF
>.|TRBJ2-6|once|17|TRBV7-3
TGTGCCAGCAGCTCCCCTGGCTGGGGGTCTCCGGCCAACGTCCTGACTTTC
CASSSPGWGSPANVLTF
>.|TRBJ2-3|.|14|TRBV5-1
TGCGCCAGCAGCTTGGCGGGGGCCGGGGATACGCAGTATTTT
CASSLAGAGDTQYF
>TRBD1|TRBJ1-3|many|17|TRBV12-3/TRBV12-4
TGTGCCAGCAGTTCCTTGCCCCGGACAGGGATTCGGCACACCATATATTTT
CASSSLPRTGIRHTIYF